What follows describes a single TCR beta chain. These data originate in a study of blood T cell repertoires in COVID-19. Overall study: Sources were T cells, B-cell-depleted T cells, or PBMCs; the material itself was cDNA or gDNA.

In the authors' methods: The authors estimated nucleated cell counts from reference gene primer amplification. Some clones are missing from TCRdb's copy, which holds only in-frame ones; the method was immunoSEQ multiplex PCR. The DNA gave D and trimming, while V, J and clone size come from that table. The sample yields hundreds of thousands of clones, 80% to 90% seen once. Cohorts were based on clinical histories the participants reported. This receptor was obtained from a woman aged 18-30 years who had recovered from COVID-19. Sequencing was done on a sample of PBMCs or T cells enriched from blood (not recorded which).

The CDR3 sequence is CASSHGTSGGRRYEQFF. The CDR3 DNA follows: TGTGCCAGCAGCCACGGGACTAGCGGGGGGCGAAGGTATGAGCAGTTCTTC. The genes are TRBV5-4 and TRBJ2-1; 15 bases are a match to TRBD2. J gave up 8 bases and V 4 bases, and 10 bases lay outside the gene matches. Germline V CDR1 and CDR2: SGHNT, YYREEE (reference sequence). CDR3 length: 17 residues.